The entry below gives a single T cell receptor (beta chain) sequence along with its context. Sequencing was performed with immunoSEQ multiplex PCR; in TCRdb, only in-frame clones are kept and a portion is missing. Here the sample spans 640,000 or so clones, about 78% being singletons. The CDR3 loop spans 14 amino acids. Germline-derived CDR1 and CDR2 are MNHEY and SVGAGI. The V gene lost 2 bases and the J gene lost 3 bases, with 10 bases spanning the gap. These data are taken from a study of shared clonotypes between healthy human individuals. Input material: memory CD4+ T cells sorted from blood. The subset denotes: CD45RA-negative fraction. The sequence was obtained from a woman aged 25 to 45 in good health. The V and J genes are TRBV6-5 and TRBJ1-1; D is possibly TRBD1 (6 bases). The CDR3 region is CASSYLNRDTEAFF. The CDR3 bases are TGTGCCAGCAGTTACCTAAACAGGGACACTGAAGCTTTCTTT.